These T cell receptor beta chains were read from a single sample in a study of blood T cell repertoires in COVID-19. The assay was immunoSEQ multiplex PCR, and TCRdb's table has in-frame clones only and misses some. The data show around 270,000 clones, with under 90% seen just once and under 5% held by the top ten. Sequenced material: peripheral blood. The receptor source for this set is a man aged 60 to 69 with acute or convalescent COVID-19. CDR3s include the opening cysteine and the closing phenylalanine or tryptophan. The D gene is left open where the match is weak. Expanded clones get a size class; other rows say once, few or many, or leave the size out.

NA	NA	TRBV6-5	TRBJ1-2	TGTGCCAGCAGTTACTCGACTCCTGTCGTCTATGGCTACACCTTC	CASSYSTPVVYGYTF
NA	NA	TRBV3-1/TRBV3-2	TRBJ1-5	TGTGCCAGCAGCCAAGATGCCAGGGCTTTTCAGCCCCAGCATTTT	CASSQDARAFQPQHF
NA	NA	TRBV2	TRBJ1-1	TGTGCCTCAGCAACCAGGGCAGACACTGAAGCTTTCTTT	CASATRADTEAFF
NA	TRBD2	TRBV5-1	TRBJ2-5	TGCGCCAGCAGCTTGAGCGGGGGGGCGGAGACCCAGTACTTC	CASSLSGGAETQYF
NA	NA	TRBV28	TRBJ2-7	TGTGCCAGCAGTGCGGGTGGGGGCCTTCCTTACGAGCAGTACTTC	CASSAGGGLPYEQYF
few	TRBD2	TRBV3-1/TRBV3-2	TRBJ2-3	TGTGCCAGCAGCCAAGACGGGGGGGCCACAGATACGCAGTATTTT	CASSQDGGATDTQYF
few	TRBD1	TRBV2	TRBJ1-3	TGTGCCAGCAGTGAGACAGGGCTGGCCTCTGGAAACACCATATATTTT	CASSETGLASGNTIYF
NA	NA	TRBV19	TRBJ1-4	TGTGCCAGTAGAAACAGGAGGACAGACAATGAAAAACTGTTTTTT	CASRNRRTDNEKLFF
NA	NA	TRBV3-1/TRBV3-2	TRBJ2-7	TGTGCCAGCAGCCAAGATCAGCGACGCGAGCAGTACTTC	CASSQDQRREQYF
NA	TRBD1	TRBV2	TRBJ2-3	TGTGCCAGCACTGACAGGGGTCCGCAGTATTTT	CASTDRGPQYF
NA	NA	TRBV15	TRBJ1-5	TGTGCCACCAGCAGAGCAGGGGCAGCGGATCAGCCCCAGCATTTT	CATSRAGAADQPQHF
few	NA	TRBV11-2	TRBJ2-7	TGTGCCAGCAGCTTAGATCTTATAGCGAGCAGACCCTACGAGCAGTACTTC	CASSLDLIASRPYEQYF
NA	NA	TRBV27	TRBJ1-1	TGTGCCAGCAGTTGGAGACAGGACCGATCTATGAACACTGAAGCTTTCTTT	CASSWRQDRSMNTEAFF
NA	NA	TRBV5-1	TRBJ2-5	TGCGCCAGCAGCTTGCGCGGGGGCAACCAAGAGACCCAGTACTTC	CASSLRGGNQETQYF
NA	TRBD1	TRBV5-1	TRBJ2-3	TGCGCCAGCAGCTTGACAGGGGACACAGATACGCAGTATTTT	CASSLTGDTDTQYF
few	NA	TRBV5-5	TRBJ2-5	TGTGCCAGCAGCTTCGGACTCCCCCGGGAGACCCAGTACTTC	CASSFGLPRETQYF
once	TRBD1	TRBV3-1/TRBV3-2	TRBJ1-1	TGTGCCAGCAGCCAAAGGGACAGGGGGCGGATAGAAGCTTTCTTT	CASSQRDRGRIEAFF
NA	TRBD2	TRBV9	TRBJ2-1	TGTGCCAGCAGCCCTTACGAGCGGGAGGGCCCCAACAATGAGCAGTTCTTC	CASSPYEREGPNNEQFF
few	NA	TRBV24-1	TRBJ2-2	TGTGCCACCAGTGCCCAGTCAGGGAACCAACAGGGCCGAACCGGGGAGCTGTTTTTT	CATSAQSGNQQGRTGELFF
once	TRBD1	TRBV29-1	TRBJ1-1	TGCAGCGAGAGCAGGGGGTGGACTGAAGCTTTCTTT	CSESRGWTEAFF
few	NA	TRBV5-1	TRBJ2-5	TGCGCCAGCAGCTTGGCCGTAGAGACCCAGTACTTC	CASSLAVETQYF
NA	NA	TRBV7-3	TRBJ1-1	TGTGCCAGCAGCTCGCGCAGGGACACTGAAGCTTTCTTT	CASSSRRDTEAFF
few	TRBD2	TRBV27	TRBJ2-2	TGTGCCAGCAGTCTAGCGGGAGTAGTCACCGGGGAGCTGTTTTTT	CASSLAGVVTGELFF
NA	TRBD2	TRBV6-2/TRBV6-3	TRBJ2-2	TGTGCCAGCAGTTACACTAGCGGGAGAGGGACCGGGGAGCTGTTTTTT	CASSYTSGRGTGELFF
NA	NA	TRBV18	TRBJ1-1	TGTGCCAGCTCACCGACAGGCCCCGGGAAAGCTTTCTTT	CASSPTGPGKAFF
NA	NA	TRBV7-8	TRBJ1-1	TGTGCCAGCAGCCTCAGGGGCACTGAAGCTTTCTTT	CASSLRGTEAFF
NA	TRBD1	TRBV28	TRBJ1-5	TGTGCCAGCTTGATAGGGGGCGGCAATCAGCCCCAGCATTTT	CASLIGGGNQPQHF
NA	TRBD1	TRBV10-3	TRBJ2-2	TGTGCCATCAGTGAGAGTCCCCCTCGACAGGGTAGGAGGACGAACACCGGGGAGCTGTTTTTT	CAISESPPRQGRRTNTGELFF
few	TRBD2	TRBV3-1/TRBV3-2	TRBJ2-7	TGTGCCAGCAGCCTCTTCACTAGCGGGGCAGCCTACGAGCAGTACTTC	CASSLFTSGAAYEQYF
NA	TRBD2	TRBV6-5	TRBJ2-7	TGTGCCAGCTCCCGCGGGGGGCGTTCGCCCTACGAGCAGTACTTC	CASSRGGRSPYEQYF
NA	NA	TRBV9	TRBJ2-7	TGTGCCAGCAGCGTAGGTTTGAGGGCCGCGACCTACGAGCAGTACTTC	CASSVGLRAATYEQYF
NA	NA	TRBV15	TRBJ1-5	TGTGCCACCAGCAGAGATGGGGTGGGGGGTAATCAGCCCCAGCATTTT	CATSRDGVGGNQPQHF
NA	NA	TRBV6-5	TRBJ1-2	TGTGCCAGCAGCTCAGTACAGTACTCGCATGGCTACACCTTC	CASSSVQYSHGYTF
NA	TRBD2	TRBV7-3	TRBJ2-3	TGTGCCAGCAGCTCTACAGGGGTAGCGGGAGTAGCAGATACGCAGTATTTT	CASSSTGVAGVADTQYF
NA	TRBD2	TRBV6-1	TRBJ2-1	TGTGCCAGCAGTGGGGGGACTAGCGGGACCTACAATGAGCAGTTCTTC	CASSGGTSGTYNEQFF
NA	TRBD2	TRBV4-2	TRBJ2-7	TGTGCCAGCAGCCAAGGCCCCGCCGGGGGGTACGAGCAGTACTTC	CASSQGPAGGYEQYF
NA	NA	TRBV19	TRBJ1-4	TGTGCCAGTACCTATGGGACAAGGAATGAAAAACTGTTTTTT	CASTYGTRNEKLFF
NA	NA	TRBV11-2	TRBJ2-7	TGTGCCAGCAGCTTAGGGACGGGAAAAGGCTACGAGCAGTACTTC	CASSLGTGKGYEQYF
NA	NA	TRBV29-1	TRBJ2-3	TGCAGCGTTGAGGCGGGGCTGAATGGAGATACGCAGTATTTT	CSVEAGLNGDTQYF
NA	NA	TRBV11-3	TRBJ1-5	TGTGCCAGCAGCTTAGGGGCCAGGGGTAATAGCAATCAGCCCCAGCATTTT	CASSLGARGNSNQPQHF
NA	NA	TRBV10-2	TRBJ1-5	TGCGCCAGCAGCCCAGGGCAGGGACAGCCCCAGCATTTT	CASSPGQGQPQHF
NA	TRBD2	TRBV5-4	TRBJ2-7	TGTGCCAGCAGCTTGGCCTCACTAGCGGGAGCTCTCGAGCAGTACTTC	CASSLASLAGALEQYF
NA	NA	TRBV20-1	TRBJ1-2	TGCAGTGCCTACCATTATGGCTACACCTTC	CSAYHYGYTF
NA	TRBD1	TRBV9	TRBJ1-2	TGTGCCAGCAGCGCAGGGGGGCAGCCTAACTATGGCTACACCTTC	CASSAGGQPNYGYTF